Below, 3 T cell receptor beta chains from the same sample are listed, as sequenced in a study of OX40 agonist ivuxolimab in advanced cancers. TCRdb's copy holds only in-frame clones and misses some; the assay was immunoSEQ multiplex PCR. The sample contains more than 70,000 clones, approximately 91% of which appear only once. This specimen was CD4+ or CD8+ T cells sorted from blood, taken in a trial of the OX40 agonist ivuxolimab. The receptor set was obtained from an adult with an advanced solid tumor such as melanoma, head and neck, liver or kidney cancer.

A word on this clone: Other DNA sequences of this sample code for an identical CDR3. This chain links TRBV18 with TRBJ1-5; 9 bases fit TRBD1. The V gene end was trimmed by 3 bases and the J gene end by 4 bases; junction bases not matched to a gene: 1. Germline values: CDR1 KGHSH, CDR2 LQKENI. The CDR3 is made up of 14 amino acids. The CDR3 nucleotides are TGTGCCAGCTCACCGGGGACAGGGAATCAGCCCCAGCATTTT. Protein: CASSPGTGNQPQHF.

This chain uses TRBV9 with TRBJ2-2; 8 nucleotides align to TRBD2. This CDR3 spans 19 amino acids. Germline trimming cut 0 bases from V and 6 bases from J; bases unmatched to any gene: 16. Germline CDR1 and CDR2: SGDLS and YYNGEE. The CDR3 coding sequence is TGTGCCAGCAGCGTAGACAGAACAGCGAGCGGGAGAGGGGCCGGGGAGCTGTTTTTT. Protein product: CASSVDRTASGRGAGELFF.

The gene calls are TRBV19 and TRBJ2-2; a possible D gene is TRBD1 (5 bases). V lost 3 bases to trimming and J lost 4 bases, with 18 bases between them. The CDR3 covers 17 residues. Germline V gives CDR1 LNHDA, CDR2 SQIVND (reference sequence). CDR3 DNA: TGTGCCAGTAGTATCCACGGAAGGGGTTATTTCACCGGGGAGCTGTTTTTT. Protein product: CASSIHGRGYFTGELFF.